These 6 T cell receptor beta chains were sequenced from one sample in a study of blood T cell repertoires in COVID-19. Libraries were prepared by immunoSEQ multiplex PCR; TCRdb keeps only in-frame clonotypes and omits some of them. This table has roughly 180,000 clones, 85% appearing once. The sample consisted of peripheral blood. These receptors all come from a woman aged 55-69 years with acute or convalescent COVID-19.

This chain connects TRBV18 to TRBJ1-1; 9 bases match TRBD1. Germline CDR1 and CDR2: KGHSH and LQKENI. This CDR3 is 15 amino acids long. Unmatched junction bases numbered 5, after V lost 2 bases and J lost 4 bases. CDR3 DNA: TGTGCCAGCTCACCATCGGTGGACAGGGGCACTGAAGCTTTCTTT. Its protein product is CASSPSVDRGTEAFF.

The rearrangement links TRBV6-5 to TRBJ1-2, with 8 nucleotides matching TRBD1. The CDR3 has 14 amino acids. Germline V CDR1 and CDR2: MNHEY, SVGAGI. Trimming at V came to 6 bases and at J to 3 bases, leaving 6 bases not matched to a gene. The DNA for the CDR3 is TGTGCCAGCAGGCGGACAGGGAGGGACTATGGCTACACCTTC. Its translation is CASRRTGRDYGYTF.

The table lists this clone with a few counts. The rearrangement joins TRBV10-3 to TRBJ1-1; TRBD1 might be the D (6 bases). Trimming cost V 4 bases and J 3 bases, with 6 bases left between them. The CDR3 covers 12 residues. Germline CDR1 ENHRY, CDR2 SYGVKD. The CDR3 bases are TGTGCCATCAGTGCAGGGGACACTGAAGCTTTCTTT. This gives the protein CAISAGDTEAFF.

J is TRBJ2-3 and V is TRBV27, with 9 bases fitting TRBD2. Per germline, CDR1 MNHEY and CDR2 SMNVEV (reference sequence). The trim removed 8 bases at V and 1 base at J, leaving 4 bases unmatched. This CDR3 has 14 amino acids. The CDR3 spells CASQERGGTDTQYF. The DNA of the CDR3 is TGTGCCAGCCAGGAGCGGGGGGGCACAGATACGCAGTATTTT.

This rearrangement joins TRBV29-1 to TRBJ1-1; D perhaps matches TRBD1 (6 bases). V lost 1 base and J lost 3, with 15 bases in between. The CDR3 covers 15 residues. The germline CDR1 and CDR2 sequences are SQVTM and ANQGSEA. The CDR3 sequence is CSVEVQGRGYTEAFF. CDR3 nucleotides: TGCAGCGTTGAAGTACAAGGCAGGGGATACACTGAAGCTTTCTTT.

The V gene is TRBV5-1, the J gene TRBJ1-1, with D possibly being TRBD1 (5 bases). The CDR3 runs 17 residues. V lost 0 bases and J lost 5, with 20 bases in between. Germline V gene data show CDR1 as SGHRS and CDR2 as YFSETQ. CDR3 in DNA: TGCGCCAGCAGCTTGGTCCTCCGGGACGGGGGATATACTGAAGCTTTCTTT. This gives the protein CASSLVLRDGGYTEAFF.